This T cell receptor (beta chain) was sequenced during a study of blood T cell repertoires in COVID-19 (dated by TCRdb to 2018 to 2020). With regard to the full study: Samples covering the acute and convalescent phases of COVID-19 were provided by collaborators in the United States, Italy and Spain. The material from the prospective study consisted of cDNA or gDNA derived from T cells, B-cell-depleted T cells, or PBMCs. The dataset comprised deeply sampled blood TCRbeta repertoires from subjects exposed to, actively infected with, or recovered from COVID-19. The repertoires were released in a freely available public database meant as a resource for research on the immune response to SARS-CoV-2. The samples were drawn from two sources: the first 160 participants of the ongoing ImmuneRACE study, and fewer than 1,500 subjects contributed by 6 global collaborators. The sample metadata nearly always contained a de-identified subject ID, COVID-19 status, age in years and sex. HLA class I and class II types, where available, came from metadata supplied by the sample provider rather than from assay-based typing. Points the paper makes about the study in general: The amount of clinical and demographic metadata varied by source and participant and was provided uncurated.

This clone has a handful of counts. Its cognate antigen has yet to be identified. No qualities accompany the bases; no much larger clone lies one base away. V is cut by 0 bases and J by 0 bases, and the space between the germline ends is 6 bases. Reading from cysteine to phenylalanine, the CDR3 counts 14 amino acids. Left in the record is the CDR3 DNA by itself, 42 bases read in frame from the first base. The germline V gene supplies CDR1 SGHDT and CDR2 YYEEEE. TCRbeta CDR3 regions were amplified from genomic DNA using the immunoSEQ Assay, a bias-controlled multiplex PCR. The original methods were these. The number of nucleated cells in each sample was estimated by amplification of reference gene primers within the assay. Sequence reads were collapsed and filtered to measure the absolute abundance of every unique TCRbeta CDR3 rearrangement. For each sample, productive Simpson clonality was calculated as the square root of Simpson's diversity index across productive rearrangements. What TCRdb holds here is the immuneACCESS table cut down to in-frame rearrangements. Part of the clones is not present; checked against another copy, under half of the missing clones reflect an unresolved V gene, and the others are unexplained. V, J and clone size derive from that table, while D and trimming were established from the DNA sequence. The table for this sample lists about 52,000 clones; 85% to 90% of them were counted only once. The ten biggest clones cover approximately 14% of the sample.

Collaborating institutions collected whole blood in K2EDTA tubes following their own protocols. For TCRbeta analysis, collaborator samples were shipped as frozen whole blood, as isolated PBMCs, or as DNA extracted from either sample type. This TCR derives from a man aged 65 to 79 with acute or convalescent COVID-19. Source material: peripheral blood. In this chain, TRBV5-6 is recombined with TRBJ1-2; tentative D gene TRBD1, with 5 bases matching. The CDR3 sequence is CASSLATANYGYTF. The sequenced DNA: TGTGCCAGCAGCTTGGCGACAGCTAACTATGGCTACACCTTC.